The clone carrying this T cell receptor beta chain was seen just once. What it binds is not known. Purified naive CD4+ T cells were depleted of CD25+ Tregs. Constant-region reverse primers amplified full-length variable regions, followed by semi-nested Nested Universal Primer A PCR. TCRdb fed the 5' RACE reads into MiXCR, producing one record per CDR3 protein. In the table there are over 55,000 distinct CDR3 sequences, approximately 29% of which are singletons. V was trimmed by 1 base and J by 12 bases, leaving 21 bases between them. This CDR3 is 15 amino acids long. Germline V CDR1 and CDR2: SGHDN, FVKESK. Findings and limits, study-wide: Tumor memory CD4+ T cell TCR gene usage was found to cluster with blood and lymph node memory CD4+ cells and with lymph node naive CD4+ cells.

Sequencing was done on a sample of tumor-infiltrating naive CD4+ T cells sorted from the breast tumor. Subset reported: naive CD4+ T cells, CD4+CD45RA+CD25-. The gene calls are TRBV14 and TRBJ1-1; D is possibly TRBD1 (5 bases). The TCR originated in a female donor with breast cancer. CDR3 DNA sequence: TGTGCCAGCAGCCAAGGGAGAGGGCAGGGCAGTATGTCTTTCTTT. As protein: CASSQGRGQGSMSFF.